This T cell receptor beta chain was identified in a study of cytomegalovirus exposure and HLA in healthy donors. Vbeta (60) and Jbeta (13) primers were used in the PCR. TCRdb's copy holds only in-frame clones and misses some; the assay was immunoSEQ multiplex PCR. The table shows some 120,000 clones, with roughly four fifths occurring only once. This CDR3 comprises 11 residues. Germline CDR1 and CDR2: SQVTM and ANQGSEA. The germline V and J ends were trimmed by 5 bases and 8 bases, with 10 bases remaining between them. Overall study results and limits: DRB1 had the most TCR associations and HLA-C the fewest, a later analysis found, with rates varying by HLA locus. Overall, under 200 TCR beta chains were annotated as cytomegalovirus-associated.

This clone was counted only a few times. Its specificity is not known. The source is a woman in her forties in good health and CMV-seropositive. The chain uses TRBV29-1 and TRBJ2-1; D remains ambiguous. Material: PBMCs. The CDR3 here is CSVIGFDEQFF. The DNA of the CDR3 is TGCAGCGTTATCGGGTTCGATGAGCAGTTCTTC.